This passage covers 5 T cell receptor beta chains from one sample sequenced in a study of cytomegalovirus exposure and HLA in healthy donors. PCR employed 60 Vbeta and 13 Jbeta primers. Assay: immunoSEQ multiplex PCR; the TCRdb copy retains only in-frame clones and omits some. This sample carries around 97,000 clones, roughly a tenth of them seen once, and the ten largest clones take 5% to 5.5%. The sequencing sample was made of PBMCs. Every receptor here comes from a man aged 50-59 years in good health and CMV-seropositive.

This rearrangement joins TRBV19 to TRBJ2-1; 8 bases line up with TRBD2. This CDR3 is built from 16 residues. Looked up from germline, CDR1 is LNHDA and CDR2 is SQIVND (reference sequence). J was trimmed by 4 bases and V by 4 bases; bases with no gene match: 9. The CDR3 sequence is CASSKTGTRPYNEQFF. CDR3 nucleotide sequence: TGTGCCAGTAGTAAAACCGGGACTAGGCCTTACAATGAGCAGTTCTTC.

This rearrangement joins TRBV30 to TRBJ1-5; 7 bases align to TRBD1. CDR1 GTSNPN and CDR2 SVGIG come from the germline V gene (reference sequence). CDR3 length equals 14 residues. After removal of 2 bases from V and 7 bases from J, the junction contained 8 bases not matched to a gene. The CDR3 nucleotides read TGTGCCTGGAGTCTAGGGGGCAAAGACCAGCCCCAGCATTTT. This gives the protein CAWSLGGKDQPQHF.

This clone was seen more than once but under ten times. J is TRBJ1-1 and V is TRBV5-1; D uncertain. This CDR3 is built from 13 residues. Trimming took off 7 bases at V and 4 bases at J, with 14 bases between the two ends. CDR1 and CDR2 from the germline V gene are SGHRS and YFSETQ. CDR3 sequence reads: CASSPRGGTEAFF. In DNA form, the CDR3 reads TGCGCCAGCTCCCCCCGGGGTGGCACTGAAGCTTTCTTT.

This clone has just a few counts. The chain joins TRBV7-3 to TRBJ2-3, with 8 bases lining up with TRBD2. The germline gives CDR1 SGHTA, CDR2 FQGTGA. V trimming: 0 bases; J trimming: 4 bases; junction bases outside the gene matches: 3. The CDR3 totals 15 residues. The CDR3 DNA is TGTGCCAGCAGCTTAACGTACGGGAGGGCAGATACGCAGTATTTT. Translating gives CASSLTYGRADTQYF.

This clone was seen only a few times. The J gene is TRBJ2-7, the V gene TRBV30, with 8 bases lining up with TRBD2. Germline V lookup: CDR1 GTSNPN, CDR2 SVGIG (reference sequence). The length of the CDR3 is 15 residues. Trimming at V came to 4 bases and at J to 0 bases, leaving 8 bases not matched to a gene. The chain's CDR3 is CAWTPRLASSYEQYF. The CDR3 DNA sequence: TGTGCCTGGACCCCTCGACTAGCGAGCTCCTACGAGCAGTACTTC. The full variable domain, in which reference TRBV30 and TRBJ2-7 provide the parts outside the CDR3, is SQTIHQWPATLVQPVGSPLSLECTVEGTSNPNLYWYRQAAGRGLQLLFYSVGIGQISSEVPQNLSASRPQDRQFILSSKKLLLSDSGFYLCAWTPRLASSYEQYFGPGTRLTVT.